These T cell receptor beta chains were read from a single sample in a study of control samples from healthy donors and cancer patients. TCRdb keeps only in-frame clones here, not all; method: immunoSEQ multiplex PCR. The sample carries approximately 140,000 clones, roughly 86% recorded once. Source material: PBMCs. The origin of the receptors is a man aged 50-60 years with head and neck cancer. Both conserved end residues are part of each CDR3. Each record gives: D gene, J gene, clone size, V gene, CDR3 protein, CDR3 DNA. A D gene is named only where the DNA matches it firmly. Rows may omit the clone size; those that give it use once, few, many or a size class.

d_gene: TRBD1; j_gene: TRBJ1-2; abundance: .; v_gene: TRBV24-1; CDR3aa: CATSGFDRDYGYTF; CDR3nt: TGTGCCACCAGTGGGTTCGACAGGGATTATGGCTACACCTTC
d_gene: TRBD1; j_gene: TRBJ1-1; abundance: .; v_gene: TRBV2; CDR3aa: CASSLTGGETEAFF; CDR3nt: TGTGCCAGCAGCCTTACAGGGGGTGAGACTGAAGCTTTCTTT
d_gene: .; j_gene: TRBJ1-6; abundance: .; v_gene: TRBV9; CDR3aa: CASSPRDRRSSYNSPLHF; CDR3nt: TGTGCCAGCAGCCCCCGGGACCGCAGGAGCTCCTATAATTCACCCCTCCACTTT
d_gene: .; j_gene: TRBJ2-5; abundance: .; v_gene: TRBV5-1; CDR3aa: CASSIQGLSQETQYF; CDR3nt: TGCGCCAGCAGCATACAAGGACTGAGCCAAGAGACCCAGTACTTC
d_gene: TRBD1; j_gene: TRBJ1-2; abundance: .; v_gene: TRBV20-1; CDR3aa: CSAAGGNGYTF; CDR3nt: TGCAGTGCTGCAGGGGGAAATGGCTACACCTTC
d_gene: .; j_gene: TRBJ2-1; abundance: .; v_gene: TRBV11-2; CDR3aa: CASSAVRDGVYYFF; CDR3nt: TGTGCCAGCAGCGCAGTCCGGGACGGGGTGTATTATTTCTTC
d_gene: TRBD2; j_gene: TRBJ2-1; abundance: .; v_gene: TRBV5-1; CDR3aa: CASSLVRGGANEQFF; CDR3nt: TGCGCCAGCAGCTTGGTTCGCGGGGGGGCGAATGAGCAGTTCTTC
d_gene: .; j_gene: TRBJ2-7; abundance: .; v_gene: TRBV27; CDR3aa: CASSLAASSYEQYF; CDR3nt: TGTGCCAGCAGTTTAGCGGCAAGCTCCTACGAGCAGTACTTC
d_gene: TRBD2; j_gene: TRBJ2-1; abundance: .; v_gene: TRBV27; CDR3aa: CASSQSGSSYNEQFF; CDR3nt: TGTGCCAGCAGTCAAAGCGGGAGCTCCTACAATGAGCAGTTCTTC
d_gene: .; j_gene: TRBJ1-5; abundance: .; v_gene: TRBV5-4; CDR3aa: CASSQWGYNQPQHF; CDR3nt: TGTGCCAGCAGCCAATGGGGGTATAATCAGCCCCAGCATTTT
d_gene: .; j_gene: TRBJ2-1; abundance: .; v_gene: TRBV7-2; CDR3aa: CASSLVIGTNEQFF; CDR3nt: TGTGCCAGCAGCTTAGTCATCGGGACCAATGAGCAGTTCTTC
d_gene: .; j_gene: TRBJ1-2; abundance: .; v_gene: TRBV18; CDR3aa: CASSPYIQGGGDGYTF; CDR3nt: TGTGCCAGCTCACCTTACATACAGGGAGGGGGTGATGGCTACACCTTC
d_gene: TRBD2; j_gene: TRBJ2-1; abundance: .; v_gene: TRBV6-2/TRBV6-3; CDR3aa: CASSYSTSGTYNEQFF; CDR3nt: TGTGCCAGCAGTTACTCAACTAGCGGAACCTACAATGAGCAGTTCTTC
d_gene: TRBD2; j_gene: TRBJ2-3; abundance: .; v_gene: TRBV7-9; CDR3aa: CASSSSGISTDTQYF; CDR3nt: TGTGCCAGCAGTTCTAGCGGGATTAGCACAGATACGCAGTATTTT
d_gene: .; j_gene: TRBJ2-5; abundance: .; v_gene: TRBV12-3/TRBV12-4; CDR3aa: CASNPANQETQYF; CDR3nt: TGTGCCAGCAATCCTGCTAATCAAGAGACCCAGTACTTC
d_gene: .; j_gene: TRBJ1-3; abundance: few; v_gene: TRBV14; CDR3aa: CASSQDLGFSPGNTIYF; CDR3nt: TGTGCCAGCAGCCAAGATCTCGGTTTTTCTCCTGGAAACACCATATATTTT
d_gene: TRBD2; j_gene: TRBJ2-5; abundance: .; v_gene: TRBV2; CDR3aa: CASHTSGGAGETQYF; CDR3nt: TGTGCCAGCCATACTAGCGGGGGGGCCGGAGAGACCCAGTACTTC
d_gene: .; j_gene: TRBJ2-1; abundance: .; v_gene: TRBV27; CDR3aa: CASTGGQSGYEQFF; CDR3nt: TGTGCCAGCACGGGGGGACAGTCGGGCTATGAGCAGTTCTTC
d_gene: .; j_gene: TRBJ1-2; abundance: .; v_gene: TRBV5-1; CDR3aa: CASREGIGITYGYTF; CDR3nt: TGCGCCAGCAGGGAAGGTATCGGGATTACCTATGGCTACACCTTC